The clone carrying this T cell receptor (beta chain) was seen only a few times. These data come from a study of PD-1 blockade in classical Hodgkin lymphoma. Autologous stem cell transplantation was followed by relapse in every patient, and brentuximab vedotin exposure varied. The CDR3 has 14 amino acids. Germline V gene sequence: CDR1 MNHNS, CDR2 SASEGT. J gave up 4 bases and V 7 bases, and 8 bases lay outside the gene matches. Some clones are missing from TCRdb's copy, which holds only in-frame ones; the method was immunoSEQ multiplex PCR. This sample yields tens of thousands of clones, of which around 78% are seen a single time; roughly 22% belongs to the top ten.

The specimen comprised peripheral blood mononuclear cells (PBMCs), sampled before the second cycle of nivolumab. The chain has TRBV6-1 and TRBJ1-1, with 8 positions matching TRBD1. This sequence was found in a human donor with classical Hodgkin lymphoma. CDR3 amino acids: CASTGQGRVTEAFF. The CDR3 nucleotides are TGTGCCAGCACTGGACAGGGAAGGGTCACTGAAGCTTTCTTT.